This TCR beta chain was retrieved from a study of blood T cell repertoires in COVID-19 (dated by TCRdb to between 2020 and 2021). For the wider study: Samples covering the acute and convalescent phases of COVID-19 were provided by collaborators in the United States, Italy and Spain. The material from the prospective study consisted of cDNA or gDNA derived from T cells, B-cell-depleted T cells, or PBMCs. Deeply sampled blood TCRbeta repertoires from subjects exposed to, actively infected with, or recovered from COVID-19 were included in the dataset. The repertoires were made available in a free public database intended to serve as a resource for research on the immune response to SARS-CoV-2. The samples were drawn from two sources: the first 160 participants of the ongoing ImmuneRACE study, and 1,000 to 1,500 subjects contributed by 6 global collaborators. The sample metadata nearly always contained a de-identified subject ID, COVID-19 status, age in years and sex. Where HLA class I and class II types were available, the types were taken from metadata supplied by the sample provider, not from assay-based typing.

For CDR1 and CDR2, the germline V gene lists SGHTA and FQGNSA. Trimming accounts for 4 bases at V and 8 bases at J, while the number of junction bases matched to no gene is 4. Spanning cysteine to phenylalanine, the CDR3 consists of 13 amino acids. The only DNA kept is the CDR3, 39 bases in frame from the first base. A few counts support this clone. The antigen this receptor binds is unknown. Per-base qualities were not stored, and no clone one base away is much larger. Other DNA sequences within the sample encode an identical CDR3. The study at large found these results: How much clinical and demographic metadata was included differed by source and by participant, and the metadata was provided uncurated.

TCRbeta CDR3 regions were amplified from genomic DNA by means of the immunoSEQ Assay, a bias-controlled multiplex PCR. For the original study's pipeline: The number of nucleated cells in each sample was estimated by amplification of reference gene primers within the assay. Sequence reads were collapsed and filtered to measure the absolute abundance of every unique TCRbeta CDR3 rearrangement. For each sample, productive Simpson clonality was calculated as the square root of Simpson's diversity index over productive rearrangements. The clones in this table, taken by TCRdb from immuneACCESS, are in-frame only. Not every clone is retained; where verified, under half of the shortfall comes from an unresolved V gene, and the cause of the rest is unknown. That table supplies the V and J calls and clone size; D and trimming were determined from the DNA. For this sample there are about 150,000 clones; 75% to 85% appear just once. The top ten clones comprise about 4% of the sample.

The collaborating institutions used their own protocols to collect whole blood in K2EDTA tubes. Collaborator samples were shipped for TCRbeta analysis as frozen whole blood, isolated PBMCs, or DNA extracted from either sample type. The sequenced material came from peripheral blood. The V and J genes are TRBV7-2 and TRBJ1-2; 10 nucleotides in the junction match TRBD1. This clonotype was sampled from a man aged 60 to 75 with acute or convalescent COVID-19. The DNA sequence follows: TGTGCCAGCAGCTCAGGACAGGGGGGAGGCTACACCTTC. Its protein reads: CASSSGQGGGYTF.